The 29 T cell receptor beta chains in this list originate from one sample, sequenced in a study of technical replicates of blood from several donors. TCRdb's table, derived via immunoSEQ multiplex PCR, lists solely in-frame clones and lacks some. The sample lists 44,000 or so clones, about 94% seen once, with under 5% in the top ten. Sample: PBMCs. The origin of the receptors is a human donor in good health. Some clones in this sample may be carry-over from other donors' samples.

This chain links TRBV7-3 with TRBJ2-3; maybe TRBD2 (5 bases). The CDR3 length is 14 residues. V was pared by 9 bases and J by 6 bases, with 19 bases between. CDR1 is SGHTA, CDR2 FQGTGA, per germline. The chain's CDR3 is CARNRTEVGDTQYF. The CDR3 DNA follows: TGTGCCAGGAACCGGACTGAGGTTGGGGATACGCAGTATTTT.

This chain joins TRBV6-1 and TRBJ2-3, with 7 bases lining up with TRBD1. Germline-derived CDR1 and CDR2 are MNHNS and SASEGT. Trimming took 5 bases from V and 2 from J; bases not matched to a gene: 7. CDR3 size: 15 residues. CDR3 loop: CASSPGQTFTDTQYF. The DNA of the CDR3 is TGTGCCAGCAGTCCGGGACAGACCTTCACAGATACGCAGTATTTT.

This chain joins TRBV4-3 and TRBJ1-1; D is ambiguous. V lost 2 bases and J lost 4, with 11 bases in between. The germline V gene has CDR1 LGHNA and CDR2 YSLEER. The CDR3 spans 14 residues. The CDR3 DNA sequence: TGCGCCAGCAGCCAAAAGTTCTCGGGCACTGAAGCTTTCTTT. The encoded protein is CASSQKFSGTEAFF.

The chain uses TRBV21-1 and TRBJ1-2; the D call in the table, TRBD1, was not verified against the DNA. TRBV21-1 is a known pseudogene. The CDR3 covers 12 residues. The DNA of the CDR3 is TGTGCCAGCAGGAAGACAGGGGATGGCTACACCTTC. Translated: CASRKTGDGYTF.

The V call is TRBV27, the J call TRBJ2-3, with a weak D call TRBD1 (6 bases). Germline V CDR1 and CDR2: MNHEY, SMNVEV (reference sequence). The CDR3 sequence is 16 residues long. Trimming shortened V by 3 bases and J by 0 bases, and 13 bases separated the two germline ends. The CDR3 sequence: CASSLPGHQSTDTQYF. CDR3 bases: TGTGCCAGCAGTTTGCCGGGACACCAGAGCACAGATACGCAGTATTTT.

The J gene is TRBJ2-7, the V gene TRBV5-4, with D perhaps matching TRBD1 (6 bases). The CDR3 consists of 15 residues. The germline V gene has CDR1 SGHNT and CDR2 YYREEE (reference sequence). V lost 3 bases and J 0 bases, leaving 13 bases between the germline ends. Here the CDR3 DNA reads TGTGCCAGCAGCTGGGGGTGGGACACCTCCTACGAGCAGTACTTC. Translation: CASSWGWDTSYEQYF.

This chain joins TRBV4-2 and TRBJ2-5; 11 bases fit TRBD2. J lost 3 bases, V lost 0 bases, and 9 bases had no gene match. The CDR3 spans 18 residues. Per the germline V gene, CDR1 is LGHNA and CDR2 is YNFKEQ. The CDR3 DNA is TGTGCCAGCAGCCAAGATTATGGGTCTAGCGGGGGGAAAGAGACCCAGTACTTC. Encoded protein: CASSQDYGSSGGKETQYF.

The chain combines TRBV27 with TRBJ1-2; tentatively, D is TRBD1 (6 bases). V was trimmed by 5 bases and J by 4 bases, leaving 11 bases between them. Germline-derived CDR1 and CDR2 are MNHEY and SMNVEV (reference sequence). The CDR3 sequence is 13 residues long. The CDR3 region is CASSRSDSYGYTF. The CDR3 coding sequence is TGTGCCAGCAGTAGGTCGGACAGCTATGGCTACACCTTC.

The V gene is TRBV4-3, the J gene TRBJ2-1; 9 bases fit TRBD2. This CDR3 spans 17 amino acids. CDR1 and CDR2 (germline): LGHNA, YSLEER. The V gene end was trimmed by 4 bases and the J gene end by 5 bases; junction bases not matched to a gene: 12. CDR3 residues: CASSRSYASGNNNEQFF. The CDR3 DNA is TGCGCCAGCAGCCGCTCTTATGCTAGCGGGAACAACAATGAGCAGTTCTTC.

The V call is TRBV7-6, the J call TRBJ1-1; D gene unclear. V dropped 3 bases and J dropped 1 base, with 6 bases sitting between them. The CDR3 loop spans 13 amino acids. The germline V gene encodes CDR1 SGHVS and CDR2 FNYEAQ. This chain's CDR3 is CASSFSENTEAFF. For the CDR3, the DNA is TGTGCCAGCAGCTTCAGTGAGAACACTGAAGCTTTCTTT.

The V call is TRBV30, the J call TRBJ2-1; 8 nucleotides align to TRBD2. The CDR3 is 14 residues long. Germline assignment: CDR1 GTSNPN and CDR2 SVGIG (reference sequence). V dropped 2 bases and J dropped 8; count of bases not matched to a gene: 8. CDR3 in DNA: TGTGCCTGGAGTAGAACTAGCGGCGAGGATGAGCAGTTCTTC. Its translation: CAWSRTSGEDEQFF.

The CDR3 is CASSLAELAAGEQFF. The CDR3 coding sequence is TGTGCCAGCAGCTTGGCCGAACTAGCTGCGGGTGAGCAGTTCTTC. V usage is TRBV5-4 and J usage is TRBJ2-1, with a tentative D call TRBD2 (6 bases). Germline V gene lookup returns CDR1 SGHNT and CDR2 YYREEE (reference sequence). Trimming removed 0 bases from V and 9 bases from J, with 16 bases in between. CDR3 size: 15 residues.

V is TRBV5-4 and J is TRBJ2-7, with 9 bases matching TRBD1. The CDR3 runs to 13 residues. V was pared by 4 bases and J by 3 bases, with 2 bases of the junction left unmatched. CDR1 is SGHNT, CDR2 YYREEE, per germline (reference sequence). CDR3: CASSRDRDYEQYF. As DNA, the CDR3 is TGTGCCAGCAGCAGGGACAGGGACTACGAGCAGTACTTC.

The CDR3 region is CASSLQGAEAFF. The CDR3 nucleotides read TGTGCCAGCAGCCTACAGGGGGCTGAAGCTTTCTTT. The rearrangement links TRBV6-1 to TRBJ1-1; 8 bases are a match to TRBD1. Germline trimming cut 6 bases from V and 6 bases from J; bases unmatched to any gene: 3. From germline, CDR1 is MNHNS and CDR2 SASEGT. The CDR3 totals 12 residues.

This clone was seen just once. The chain recombines TRBV19 with TRBJ2-7; 8 bases are a match to TRBD1. The length of the CDR3 is 15 residues. With 3 bases clipped from V and 0 bases from J, the junction kept 4 bases outside the gene matches. From germline, CDR1 is LNHDA and CDR2 SQIVND (reference sequence). Written as DNA, the CDR3 is TGTGCCAGTAGTATGTCACAGGGGGTCTCCTACGAGCAGTACTTC. It yields the protein CASSMSQGVSYEQYF.

This clone was observed a single time. J is TRBJ2-1 and V is TRBV6-7; 12 positions agree with TRBD2. TRBV6-7 is identified as an open reading frame with a role that is uncertain. The CDR3 has 14 amino acids. J was trimmed by 10 bases and V by 7 bases; bases with no gene match: 8. The CDR3, as DNA: TGTGCCAGCAATCCACTAGCGGGAGGTCACGAGCAGTTCTTC. Translation: CASNPLAGGHEQFF.

The CDR3 sequence is CASSAGTNTEAFF. As DNA, the CDR3 is TGTGCCAGCAGTGCGGGTACGAACACTGAAGCTTTCTTT. The V call is TRBV27, the J call TRBJ1-1; D is ambiguous. From germline, CDR1 is MNHEY and CDR2 SMNVEV (reference sequence). The V end was cut by 5 bases, the J end by 1 base, with 8 bases between. The CDR3 runs to 13 residues.

The V gene is TRBV4-2, the J gene TRBJ2-1; D unclear. The germline V gene encodes CDR1 LGHNA and CDR2 YNFKEQ. The CDR3 consists of 12 residues. Between the trimmed V and J ends, which lost 2 bases and 7 bases, there was a span of 6 bases. CDR3 DNA: TGTGCCAGCAGCCAACCCGCGAATGAGCAGTTCTTC. Protein: CASSQPANEQFF.

In this sample, this clone turned up a few times. The J gene is TRBJ2-5, the V gene TRBV9, with 16 nucleotides matching TRBD2. The germline gives CDR1 SGDLS, CDR2 YYNGEE. With V trimmed by 4 bases and J by 1 base, 4 bases remained unmatched. CDR3 length: 17 amino acids. CDR3 amino acids: CASSPGTSGGAQETQYF. CDR3 in DNA: TGTGCCAGCAGCCCCGGGACTAGCGGGGGGGCCCAAGAGACCCAGTACTTC.

The chain recombines TRBV7-9 with TRBJ1-1; D may be TRBD1 (5 bases). Trimming stripped 3 bases from V and 2 bases from J, with 7 bases between. The CDR3 length is 13 residues. The germline gives CDR1 SEHNR, CDR2 FQNEAQ (reference sequence). The CDR3 nucleotides are TGTGCCAGCAGCTTCGGGGGTAACACTGAAGCTTTCTTT. Translating gives CASSFGGNTEAFF.

The V call is TRBV19, the J call TRBJ2-7, with 7 nucleotides matching TRBD2. Germline loops: CDR1 LNHDA, CDR2 SQIVND (reference sequence). Unmatched junction bases numbered 7, after V lost 5 bases and J lost 0 bases. The CDR3 loop spans 15 amino acids. The CDR3 sequence: CASSPSWTSSYEQYF. The DNA for the CDR3 is TGTGCCAGTAGTCCCTCTTGGACTAGCTCCTACGAGCAGTACTTC.

The gene calls are TRBV7-2 and TRBJ1-2, with D possibly being TRBD1 (5 bases). V shed 2 bases and J shed 7 bases, with 20 bases lying between them. Looked up from germline, CDR1 is SGHTA and CDR2 is FQGNSA. The CDR3 is 16 residues long. The CDR3 spells CASSLSNRGVMLGYTF. CDR3 in DNA: TGTGCCAGCAGCTTAAGCAACCGGGGGGTTATGCTTGGCTACACCTTC.

The chain carries TRBV25-1 and TRBJ2-7, with D unclear. With 4 bases removed from V and 3 bases from J, the gap between germline ends came to 4 bases. Germline assignment: CDR1 MGHDK and CDR2 SYGVNS. This CDR3 spans 11 amino acids. Here the CDR3 reads CASSAFYEQYF. The CDR3 region has the DNA TGTGCCAGCAGTGCGTTCTACGAGCAGTACTTC.

The chain recombines TRBV7-9 with TRBJ1-6; D is possibly TRBD1 (5 bases). Germline CDR1 is SEHNR and CDR2 is FQNEAQ (reference sequence). Trimming removed 2 bases at V and 5 bases at J, with 7 bases between. The CDR3 runs 14 residues. The CDR3 loop is CASSLIQDNSPLHF. In DNA, the CDR3 is TGTGCCAGCAGCTTAATACAGGATAATTCACCCCTCCACTTT.

This clone was seen a few times. The chain joins TRBV19 to TRBJ2-1, with 10 bases matching TRBD1. The ends lost 4 bases at V and 7 bases at J; junction bases unmatched: 10. The CDR3 runs to 16 residues. CDR1 and CDR2 (germline): LNHDA, SQIVND (reference sequence). CDR3 protein: CASSTSLGQGWNEQFF. The CDR3 DNA is TGTGCCAGTAGTACCAGTCTGGGACAGGGGTGGAATGAGCAGTTCTTC.

Here the CDR3 reads CASSTGTAAYEQYF. DNA of the CDR3: TGTGCCAGTAGTACGGGGACAGCTGCCTACGAGCAGTACTTC. The rearrangement links TRBV19 to TRBJ2-7; 7 bases fit TRBD1. Losses at the gene ends were 4 bases for V and 2 bases for J; bases not matched to a gene: 5. Germline assignment: CDR1 LNHDA and CDR2 SQIVND (reference sequence). CDR3 length: 14 amino acids.

This clone was observed a few times. This chain links TRBV30 with TRBJ2-2; 14 positions agree with TRBD2. Unmatched junction bases numbered 7, after V lost 3 bases and J lost 4 bases. Germline V CDR1 and CDR2: GTSNPN, SVGIG (reference sequence). CDR3 length: 17 amino acids. CDR3 residues: CAWSGTSGRVGTGELFF. CDR3 nucleotides: TGTGCCTGGAGCGGGACTAGCGGGAGAGTAGGCACCGGGGAGCTGTTTTTT.

This sequence joins TRBV7-3 and TRBJ2-3; 11 bases are a match to TRBD2. J gave up 4 bases and V 5 bases, and 2 bases lay outside the gene matches. The CDR3 is 14 residues long. Per germline, CDR1 SGHTA and CDR2 FQGTGA. The DNA of the CDR3 is TGTGCCAGCAGCATTAGCGGGGGGGCAGATACGCAGTATTTT. Translated: CASSISGGADTQYF. The complete variable domain, with remaining parts taken from reference TRBV7-3 and TRBJ2-3, reads GAGVSQTPSNKVTEKGKYVELRCDPISGHTALYWYRQSLGQGPEFLIYFQGTGAADDSGLPNDRFFAVRPEGSVSTLKIQRTERGDSAVYLCASSISGGADTQYFGPGTRLTVL.

The genes are TRBV29-1 and TRBJ2-7; no firm D call. The CDR3 length is 12 residues. From germline, CDR1 is SQVTM and CDR2 ANQGSEA. V was clipped by 4 bases and J by 2 bases, with 9 bases between them. The CDR3 coding sequence is TGCAGCGTTGTTCAGAAGACCTACGAGCAGTACTTC. It codes for CSVVQKTYEQYF.